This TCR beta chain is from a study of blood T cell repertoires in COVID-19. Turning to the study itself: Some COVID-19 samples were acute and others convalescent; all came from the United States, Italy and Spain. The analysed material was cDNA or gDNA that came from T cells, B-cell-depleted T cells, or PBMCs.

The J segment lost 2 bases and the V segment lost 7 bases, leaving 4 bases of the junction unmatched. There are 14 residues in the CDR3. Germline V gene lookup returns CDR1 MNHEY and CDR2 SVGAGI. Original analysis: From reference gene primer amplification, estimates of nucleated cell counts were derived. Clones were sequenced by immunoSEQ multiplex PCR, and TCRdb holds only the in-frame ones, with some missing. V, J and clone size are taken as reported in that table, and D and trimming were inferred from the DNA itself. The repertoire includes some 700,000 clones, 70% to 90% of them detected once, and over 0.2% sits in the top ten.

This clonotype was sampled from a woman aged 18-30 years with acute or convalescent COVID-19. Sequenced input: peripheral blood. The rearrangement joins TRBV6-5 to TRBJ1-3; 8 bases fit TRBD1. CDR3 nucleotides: TGTGCCAGCATTCCAGGGGGCGCTGGAAACACCATATATTTT. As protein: CASIPGGAGNTIYF.